The source of this T cell receptor beta chain is a study of early T cells in non-severe SARS-CoV-2 infection. TCRdb fed the 5' RACE reads into MiXCR, producing one record per CDR3 protein. The sample contains about 35,000 distinct CDR3 sequences, roughly 6% of which appear only once. Sequencing input: whole blood. This clonotype was obtained from an adult who was a healthcare worker with PCR-confirmed SARS-CoV-2 infection or an uninfected control (not recorded which).

The CDR3 reads CASSLWGREQYF. The CDR3 DNA sequence: TGTGCCAGCAGCTTGTGGGGCCGCGAGCAGTACTTC. The chain carries TRBV5-4 and TRBJ2-7; perhaps TRBD1 as D (5 bases). This CDR3 region has 12 residues. V was pared by 1 base and J by 6 bases, with 8 bases between. Germline lookup yields CDR1 SGHNT and CDR2 YYREEE (reference sequence).